The 19 T cell receptor beta chains given below trace back to one sample, sequenced in a study of blood T cell repertoires in COVID-19. Sequencing was performed with immunoSEQ multiplex PCR; in TCRdb, only in-frame clones are kept and a portion is missing. Here the sample spans hundreds of thousands of clones, more than 75% being singletons. Sequencing was performed on PBMCs or T cells enriched from blood (not recorded which). Receptors were obtained from a man between 40 and 49 years old in a cohort exposed to, infected with or recovered from COVID-19 (not recorded which).

This chain connects TRBV28 to TRBJ2-7, with 10 bases fitting TRBD2. V trimming: 8 bases; J trimming: 3 bases; junction bases outside the gene matches: 7. This CDR3 has 14 amino acids. Germline assignment: CDR1 MDHEN and CDR2 SYDVKM. The CDR3 sequence is CASAGASGSYEQYF. The DNA for the CDR3 is TGTGCCAGCGCTGGGGCTAGCGGGAGCTACGAGCAGTACTTC.

The rearrangement uses TRBV5-4 and TRBJ1-5; maybe TRBD1 (6 bases). The V gene lost 0 bases and the J gene lost 4 bases, with 17 bases spanning the gap. The CDR3 has 17 amino acids. Per germline, CDR1 SGHNT and CDR2 YYREEE (reference sequence). The CDR3 here is CASSLGGFGQGNQPQHF. The CDR3 DNA follows: TGTGCCAGCAGCTTGGGGGGTTTTGGTCAGGGGAATCAGCCCCAGCATTTT.

This chain links TRBV5-5 with TRBJ1-1, with D tentatively TRBD1 (5 bases). V lost 4 bases and J lost 1, with 11 bases in between. Germline values: CDR1 SGHKS, CDR2 YYEKEE (reference sequence). The CDR3 extends over 14 amino acids. CDR3 sequence reads: CASSPTTANTEAFF. CDR3 nucleotides: TGTGCCAGCAGCCCAACGACAGCGAACACTGAAGCTTTCTTT. Using reference TRBV5-5 and TRBJ1-1 for the parts outside the CDR3, the full variable domain is DAGVTQSPTHLIKTRGQQVTLRCSPISGHKSVSWYQQVLGQGPQFIFQYYEKEERGRGNFPDRFSARQFPNYSSELNVNALLLGDSALYLCASSPTTANTEAFFGQGTRLTVV.

The J gene is TRBJ1-1, the V gene TRBV5-1; D gene unclear. Germline V gene data show CDR1 as SGHRS and CDR2 as YFSETQ. This CDR3 region has 15 residues. Trimming removed 0 bases at V and 2 bases at J, with 11 bases between. The CDR3 loop reads CASSLGQEANTEAFF. The CDR3 coding sequence is TGCGCCAGCAGCTTGGGTCAGGAGGCAAACACTGAAGCTTTCTTT.

The table lists this clone with a few counts. The chain employs TRBV18 and TRBJ1-1, with D unresolved. Germline V gene lookup returns CDR1 KGHSH and CDR2 LQKENI. CDR3 length: 15 residues. The ends were cut back, 0 bases at V and 0 bases at J, with 8 bases in the middle. CDR3 region: CASSPPARLNTEAFF. The CDR3 DNA is TGTGCCAGCTCACCACCCGCGCGGTTGAACACTGAAGCTTTCTTT.

The J gene is TRBJ2-7, the V gene TRBV19, with D perhaps TRBD2 (5 bases). The CDR3 is made up of 17 amino acids. Per the germline V gene, CDR1 is LNHDA and CDR2 is SQIVND (reference sequence). V lost 0 bases and J 5 bases, leaving 20 bases between the germline ends. DNA for the CDR3: TGTGCCAGTAGTATAGATAGCGACGGCCTGGGGTACAACGAGCAGTACTTC. Translated, it gives CASSIDSDGLGYNEQYF.

In nucleotides, the CDR3 is TGTGCCAGCAGCTTACGCCCGGACAGAAACACCGGGGAGCTGTTTTTT. Its translation is CASSLRPDRNTGELFF. The chain links TRBV7-9 to TRBJ2-2; TRBD1 might be the D (6 bases). Germline CDR1 is SEHNR and CDR2 is FQNEAQ (reference sequence). The CDR3 contains 16 residues. V was shortened by 2 bases and J by 2 bases, with 12 bases between the two germline ends.

For the CDR3, the DNA is TGTGCCAGCAGTTTAGGGGGGGGACAGGGGAGGAGTAATGGCTACACCTTC. Protein: CASSLGGGQGRSNGYTF. J is TRBJ1-2 and V is TRBV27, with 10 bases fitting TRBD1. This CDR3 region has 17 residues. Germline trimming cut 2 bases from V and 6 bases from J; bases unmatched to any gene: 12. CDR1 and CDR2 (germline): MNHEY, SMNVEV (reference sequence).

This clone was detected a few times. The chain uses TRBV10-3 and TRBJ2-2; perhaps TRBD1 as D (5 bases). CDR1 ENHRY and CDR2 SYGVKD come from the germline V gene. The V and J ends lost 8 bases and 2 bases respectively, with 15 bases between them. The CDR3 runs to 15 residues. The CDR3 reads CAISNYRSNTGELFF. The CDR3 nucleotides are TGTGCCATCTCTAACTACAGGAGTAACACCGGGGAGCTGTTTTTT.

The chain links TRBV14 to TRBJ2-1; the match to TRBD2 covers 7 bases. CDR3 length: 15 residues. Per the germline V gene, CDR1 is SGHDN and CDR2 is FVKESK. V lost 4 bases and J lost 8; bases outside the gene matches: 11. Here the CDR3 reads CASSLRRGRAYEQFF. The CDR3 region has the DNA TGTGCCAGCAGCCTTAGACGAGGGAGGGCCTATGAGCAGTTCTTC.

V is TRBV5-1 and J is TRBJ2-2; possible D gene TRBD2, 5 bases. The CDR3 totals 16 residues. V was cut by 4 bases and J by 0 bases, with 13 bases left in between. Germline CDR1 reads SGHRS; CDR2 reads YFSETQ. CDR3 region: CASSRVGSPNTGELFF. The CDR3 nucleotides read TGCGCCAGCAGCCGGGTGGGGAGCCCGAACACCGGGGAGCTGTTTTTT.

The chain is built from TRBV5-1 and TRBJ1-1; TRBD1 might be the D (6 bases). The CDR3 contains 14 residues. V lost 2 bases and J 3 bases, leaving 11 bases between the germline ends. In germline, CDR1 is SGHRS, CDR2 YFSETQ. DNA for the CDR3: TGCGCCAGCAGCTTACAGGGAATGGACACTGAAGCTTTCTTT. It translates to CASSLQGMDTEAFF.

This clone has just one count. V gene TRBV27 combines with J gene TRBJ1-2, with 10 positions matching TRBD1. V trimming: 0 bases; J trimming: 5 bases; junction bases outside the gene matches: 6. This CDR3 contains 16 residues. Germline V gene sequence: CDR1 MNHEY, CDR2 SMNVEV (reference sequence). The CDR3 reads CASSLSRDRGWYGYTF. The DNA of the CDR3 is TGTGCCAGCAGTTTATCCCGGGACAGGGGTTGGTATGGCTACACCTTC.

J is TRBJ1-5 and V is TRBV12-3 or TRBV12-4, with D maybe TRBD1 (5 bases). V gave up 6 bases and J gave up 9 bases, with 12 bases separating them. The CDR3 has 12 residues. Here the CDR3 reads CASSPQGSPQHF. The CDR3 DNA sequence: TGTGCCAGCAGCCCCCAGGGTTCGCCCCAGCATTTT.

The CDR3 DNA reads TGTGCCAGCAGCCAAGTAGCGATTAGCGGGAGCACAGATACGCAGTATTTT. Its protein is CASSQVAISGSTDTQYF. The chain carries TRBV4-2 and TRBJ2-3, with 7 bases matching TRBD2. The CDR3 runs 17 residues. The ends lost 1 base at V and 0 bases at J; junction bases unmatched: 7. Germline CDR1 reads LGHNA; CDR2 reads YNFKEQ.

The chain joins TRBV19 to TRBJ2-3; D perhaps matches TRBD1 (5 bases). Germline CDR1 LNHDA, CDR2 SQIVND (reference sequence). The V end was cut by 3 bases, the J end by 0 bases, with 13 bases between. CDR3 length equals 16 residues. CDR3 bases: TGTGCCAGTAGTATCGGCCCAGGGTCTAGCACAGATACGCAGTATTTT. Translating gives CASSIGPGSSTDTQYF.

This clone occurred a few times. CDR3 sequence: CASSSREGNEQFF. The CDR3 nucleotides are TGTGCCAGCTCATCAAGGGAGGGGAATGAGCAGTTCTTC. The chain is built from TRBV18 and TRBJ2-1, with 7 nucleotides matching TRBD2. Germline values: CDR1 KGHSH, CDR2 LQKENI. CDR3 length: 13 amino acids. With V trimmed by 5 bases and J by 7 bases, 5 bases remained unmatched.

This clone came up once. This chain uses TRBV5-6 with TRBJ1-2; tentatively, D is TRBD1 (6 bases). Trimming shortened V by 2 bases and J by 3 bases, and 11 bases separated the two germline ends. CDR1 SGHDT and CDR2 YYEEEE come from the germline V gene. The CDR3 consists of 14 residues. CDR3 residues: CASSFPGGDYGYTF. The CDR3 coding sequence is TGTGCCAGCAGCTTCCCGGGGGGCGACTATGGCTACACCTTC.

This clone has only a few counts. The chain employs TRBV19 and TRBJ2-2; the match to TRBD2 covers 9 bases. The V gene's germline CDR1 is LNHDA and CDR2 SQIVND (reference sequence). The J segment lost 6 bases and the V segment lost 6 bases, leaving 14 bases of the junction unmatched. The CDR3 runs 17 residues. As DNA, the CDR3 is TGTGCCAGTAGCAGCAGGCGTAGCGGGAGAACCCCCGGGGAGCTGTTTTTT. Protein: CASSSRRSGRTPGELFF.